Sequencing of this T cell receptor beta chain was carried out in a study of identical twins. Notes on the study in general: Out-of-frame alpha sequences shared by twins showed excess low generation probability.

Healthy Caucasians, and only they, were the donors. After template switching added a universal primer site, the resulting cDNA carried unique molecular identifiers. A single record per CDR3 protein comes from TCRdb applying MiXCR to the 5' RACE reads. Among roughly 240,000 distinct CDR3 sequences listed, 5.5% to 7% were seen once. This CDR3 comprises 16 residues. V was cut by 5 bases and J by 2 bases, with 17 bases left in between. Concerning this clonotype: What it recognizes is unknown.

These same data were also listed under a study on yellow fever vaccine responses in identical twins. Per that paper: Twins reportedly mounted vaccine T cell responses that seemed partly convergent, partly personalized.

The V and J genes are TRBV12-3 or TRBV12-4 and TRBJ2-3, with D maybe TRBD2 (5 bases). This sequence was found in a woman aged 18 to 35 in good health. The sequenced sample was memory (CD45RO+) T cells sorted from blood. CDR3 bases: TGTGCCAGCAGTAACCAAGCGGAGGTACTCACAGATACGCAGTATTTT. Encoded protein: CASSNQAEVLTDTQYF.